A single T cell receptor (beta chain) is shown here with its context. Its antigen is undetermined. The CDR3 runs 13 residues. The germline V gene encodes CDR1 SQVTM and CDR2 ANQGSEA. V was cut by 3 bases and J by 1 base, with 8 bases left in between. These data are taken from a study of shared clonotypes between healthy human individuals. In the study overall: Donors had three CD4 naive, three CD4 memory, two CD8 naive and one CD8 memory plate apiece. Overall study results and limits: Specimens sampled were limited to blood, with tissue repertoires likely differing. Compared with clonotypes that all four donors shared, non-shared clonotypes had lower generation probabilities. A small donor pool kept down the genetic and exposure-history diversity that was represented.

Some clones are missing from TCRdb's copy, which holds only in-frame ones; the method was immunoSEQ multiplex PCR. The table lists about 680,000 clones, roughly 73% of them singletons. The chain joins TRBV29-1 to TRBJ2-3; D unclear. This receptor was taken from a woman aged 30 to 39 in good health. Source material: memory CD4+ T cells sorted from blood. Documented subset: CD45RA-negative fraction. The DNA for the CDR3 is TGCAGCGTTGATGGCCAGCGCACAGATACGCAGTATTTT. Its translation is CSVDGQRTDTQYF.